These 19 T cell receptor beta chains share one sample of origin, sequenced in a study of cytomegalovirus exposure and HLA in healthy donors. The repertoire was sequenced with immunoSEQ multiplex PCR; TCRdb's copy has only in-frame clones and lacks some. The sample contains roughly 230,000 clones, around 91% of which appear only once. What was sequenced was PBMCs. The source of these receptors is a young woman in good health and CMV-seronegative.

Comment on this clone: Other DNA sequences in this sample translate to the same CDR3. V usage is TRBV6-5 and J usage is TRBJ1-1; TRBD1 is a possible D gene (5 bases). The CDR3 has 12 amino acids. V gave up 3 bases and J gave up 5 bases, with 7 bases separating them. Germline V gives CDR1 MNHEY, CDR2 SVGAGI. CDR3 sequence (DNA): TGTGCCAGCAGTTATGGGGGGACTGAAGCTTTCTTT. Amino acid sequence: CASSYGGTEAFF.

V and J are TRBV30 and TRBJ1-1; 10 bases are shared with TRBD1. Germline trimming cut 0 bases from V and 6 bases from J; bases unmatched to any gene: 1. CDR1 and CDR2 from the germline V gene are GTSNPN and SVGIG (reference sequence). The CDR3 is made up of 13 amino acids. CDR3: CAWSVGQGAEAFF. The CDR3 DNA sequence: TGTGCCTGGAGTGTCGGACAGGGGGCTGAAGCTTTCTTT.

The J gene is TRBJ2-2, the V gene TRBV10-2, with no clear D. V shed 7 bases and J shed 0 bases, with 9 bases lying between them. The CDR3 has 14 residues. Per the germline V gene, CDR1 is WSHSY and CDR2 is SAAADI. CDR3 in amino acids: CASTGDSNTGELFF. Here the CDR3 DNA reads TGCGCCAGCACAGGCGACTCGAACACCGGGGAGCTGTTTTTT.

V gene TRBV6-5 combines with J gene TRBJ1-1, with D perhaps matching TRBD1 (5 bases). The CDR3 is made up of 16 amino acids. Germline loops: CDR1 MNHEY, CDR2 SVGAGI. The V gene lost 1 base and the J gene lost 1 base, with 13 bases spanning the gap. The CDR3 nucleotides read TGTGCCAGCAGTTACTGGGGCCAAACAGAGAACACTGAAGCTTTCTTT. Translated: CASSYWGQTENTEAFF.

The V and J genes are TRBV11-1 and TRBJ2-7, with a tentative D call TRBD1 (5 bases). Germline-derived CDR1 and CDR2 are SGHAT and FQDESV (reference sequence). The CDR3 totals 13 residues. The V and J ends lost 4 bases and 1 base respectively, with 8 bases between them. The CDR3 coding sequence is TGTGCCAGCAGCTCGGACATTTCCTACGAGCAGTACTTC. Translating gives CASSSDISYEQYF.

The J gene is TRBJ1-2, the V gene TRBV28, with D maybe TRBD1 (5 bases). Trimming took 6 bases from V and 4 from J, leaving 12 bases between them. CDR3 size: 13 residues. Germline V gene lookup returns CDR1 MDHEN and CDR2 SYDVKM. CDR3 sequence: CASRPGTLYGYTF. The DNA of the CDR3 is TGTGCCAGCAGGCCCGGGACGCTCTATGGCTACACCTTC.

J is TRBJ2-7 and V is TRBV12-1; no check of the table's D call, TRBD1, against the DNA was made. TRBV12-1 is tagged as a pseudogene. The CDR3 consists of 13 residues. In DNA, the CDR3 is TGTGCCAGCAGCTACCCATGGGGCGACGAGCAGTACTTC. This sequence encodes CASSYPWGDEQYF.

The chain couples TRBV6-4 to TRBJ2-2, with TRBD1 matching over 7 bases. CDR1 MRHNA and CDR2 SNTAGT come from the germline V gene. J gave up 0 bases and V 6 bases, and 13 bases lay outside the gene matches. The CDR3 runs 18 residues. The CDR3 loop reads CASRAFSPGQTNTGELFF. The CDR3 DNA follows: TGTGCCAGCAGGGCGTTTTCTCCGGGACAGACGAACACCGGGGAGCTGTTTTTT.

The chain employs TRBV6-1 and TRBJ1-5, with TRBD1 matching over 8 bases. Germline V lookup: CDR1 MNHNS, CDR2 SASEGT. After removal of 3 bases from V and 1 base from J, the junction contained 5 bases not matched to a gene. This CDR3 region has 16 residues. For the CDR3, the DNA is TGTGCCAGCAGTGAGGTGCAGGGGGCAAGCAATCAGCCCCAGCATTTT. Its protein is CASSEVQGASNQPQHF.

The chain is built from TRBV19 and TRBJ2-3; 9 bases are a match to TRBD2. This CDR3 comprises 16 residues. Trimming cost V 3 bases and J 5 bases; bases outside gene matches: 9. Germline V gene data show CDR1 as LNHDA and CDR2 as SQIVND (reference sequence). CDR3 in amino acids: CASSMGSGRRKDTQYF. The CDR3 nucleotides are TGTGCCAGTAGTATGGGTAGCGGGAGACGAAAAGATACGCAGTATTTT.

This clone was seen just once. V and J are TRBV27 and TRBJ2-1; TRBD2 matches at 7 bases. CDR1 MNHEY and CDR2 SMNVEV come from the germline V gene (reference sequence). Trimming took 5 bases from V and 2 from J; bases not matched to a gene: 9. The CDR3 length is 16 residues. The CDR3 protein is CASSGLAGVTYNEQFF. CDR3 nucleotides: TGTGCCAGCAGTGGTTTGGCGGGAGTAACCTACAATGAGCAGTTCTTC.

The J gene is TRBJ1-4, the V gene TRBV28; no reliable D call. Trimming removed 3 bases from V and 4 bases from J, with 12 bases in between. CDR3 length: 15 amino acids. Germline V gene sequence: CDR1 MDHEN, CDR2 SYDVKM. CDR3 in amino acids: CASSLPGQFNEKLFF. The CDR3 DNA follows: TGTGCCAGCAGTTTGCCAGGCCAATTTAATGAAAAACTGTTTTTT.

The CDR3 nucleotides are TGTGCCAGCAGCTTAGGCGTCGTCGGGTACGAGCAGTACTTC. It codes for CASSLGVVGYEQYF. The chain has TRBV7-9 and TRBJ2-7; no reliable D call. This CDR3 has 14 amino acids. CDR1 is SEHNR, CDR2 FQNEAQ, per germline (reference sequence). Trimming left V 1 base short and J 4 bases short, with 11 bases between.

The chain combines TRBV7-8 with TRBJ2-2; D is ambiguous. Germline V gene sequence: CDR1 SGHVS, CDR2 FQNEAQ. The CDR3 is made up of 14 amino acids. Trimming took off 1 base at V and 1 base at J, with 4 bases between the two ends. This CDR3 is CASSLGQNTGELFF. DNA of the CDR3: TGTGCCAGCAGCTTAGGGCAGAACACCGGGGAGCTGTTTTTT.

This clone was observed once. J is TRBJ2-7 and V is TRBV9; TRBD1 matches 12 bases. The CDR3 covers 15 residues. Trimming cost V 0 bases and J 5 bases; bases outside gene matches: 3. The germline V gene encodes CDR1 SGDLS and CDR2 YYNGEE. The chain's CDR3 is CASSVAGQGADEQYF. The CDR3 DNA follows: TGTGCCAGCAGCGTAGCGGGACAGGGGGCCGACGAGCAGTACTTC. Based on the CDR3 plus reference TRBV9 and TRBJ2-7, the full variable domain is DSGVTQTPKHLITATGQRVTLRCSPRSGDLSVYWYQQSLDQGLQFLIQYYNGEERAKGNILERFSAQQFPDLHSELNLSSLELGDSALYFCASSVAGQGADEQYFGPGTRLTVT.

This chain joins TRBV10-3 and TRBJ1-1, with 9 positions matching TRBD1. Trimming at V came to 3 bases and at J to 4 bases, leaving 3 bases not matched to a gene. Germline CDR1 reads ENHRY; CDR2 reads SYGVKD. The CDR3 has 14 residues. CDR3 protein: CAISETGGATEAFF. CDR3 in DNA: TGTGCCATCAGTGAAACAGGGGGCGCCACTGAAGCTTTCTTT.

The V gene is TRBV7-9, the J gene TRBJ2-1; 14 nucleotides agree with TRBD2. CDR1 SEHNR and CDR2 FQNEAQ come from the germline V gene (reference sequence). Trimming at V came to 6 bases and at J to 8 bases, leaving 3 bases not matched to a gene. The CDR3 spans 14 residues. The CDR3 protein is CASRTSGRVDEQFF. CDR3 coding DNA: TGTGCCAGCAGGACTAGCGGGAGGGTAGATGAGCAGTTCTTC.

The V gene is TRBV7-8, the J gene TRBJ2-6, with 8 bases aligning to TRBD1. This CDR3 region has 16 residues. V shed 10 bases and J 4 bases; nucleotides not matched to a gene: 12. Germline V gene sequence: CDR1 SGHVS, CDR2 FQNEAQ. CDR3 in amino acids: CATKLQGAQGANVLTF. As DNA, the CDR3 is TGTGCCACCAAGCTCCAGGGGGCGCAGGGGGCCAACGTCCTGACTTTC.

On this clone itself: An end of the junction differs from the germline gene, which may be a read error. The chain employs TRBV28 and TRBJ2-5; the D gene could be TRBD1 or TRBD2 (5 bases each). The CDR3 sequence is 11 residues long. CDR1 and CDR2 from the germline V gene are MDHEN and SYDVKM. The CDR3 is CASSEPGPRHF. CDR3 nucleotide sequence: TGTGCCAGCAGTGAACCGGGACCGCGGCACTTC.